This TCR beta chain stems from a study of blood T cell repertoires in COVID-19. Study information: The analysed material was cDNA or gDNA that came from T cells, B-cell-depleted T cells, or PBMCs.

Original analysis: Nucleated cell counts were estimated from reference gene primer amplification. Sequenced by immunoSEQ multiplex PCR; TCRdb stores in-frame clones only, minus some. That table gives V, J and clone size, and the DNA gave D and trimming. The sample has 100,000 to 150,000 clones, approximately 83% seen once. The CDR3 is made up of 13 amino acids. The germline V and J ends were trimmed by 0 bases and 7 bases, with 9 bases remaining between them. The germline gives CDR1 MNHEY, CDR2 SMNVEV (reference sequence). The chain uses TRBV27 and TRBJ1-2; D remains unclear. The sequencing input was peripheral blood. The clonotype comes from a man in his sixties with acute or convalescent COVID-19. The CDR3 protein is CASSLSSLGGYTF. The DNA of the CDR3 is TGTGCCAGCAGTTTATCGAGCCTTGGTGGCTACACCTTC.